This T cell receptor beta chain was recovered during a study of cytomegalovirus exposure and HLA in healthy donors. Study-wide background: The approximately 130 validation repertoires and the approximately 640 first-cohort repertoires shared a platform, a later analysis reported.

Comment on this clone: The antigen is not known.

Germline V gives CDR1 MDHEN, CDR2 SYDVKM. The CDR3 totals 15 residues. V shed 3 bases, J shed 3 bases, and the junction held 7 bases outside the gene matches. Profiled with immunoSEQ multiplex PCR; TCRdb holds only in-frame clones, not every one. The table records 150,000 to 200,000 clones, about nine tenths of them present only once. Findings and limits, study-wide: Cytomegalovirus-associated TCR beta chains were listed, numbering some 180. The finding came from a later analysis; first-cohort TCR clusters tended to co-occur in the roughly 120 validation repertoires. Reported performance of the classifier showed diagnosis of cytomegalovirus status with high specificity and sensitivity.

Material: PBMCs. The V and J genes are TRBV28 and TRBJ2-7; 8 bases are a match to TRBD2. This TCR derives from a man in his late teens or twenties in good health and CMV-seropositive. The CDR3 protein is CASSFDGRARYEQYF. In DNA, the CDR3 is TGTGCCAGCAGTTTTGACGGGAGGGCCCGCTACGAGCAGTACTTC.